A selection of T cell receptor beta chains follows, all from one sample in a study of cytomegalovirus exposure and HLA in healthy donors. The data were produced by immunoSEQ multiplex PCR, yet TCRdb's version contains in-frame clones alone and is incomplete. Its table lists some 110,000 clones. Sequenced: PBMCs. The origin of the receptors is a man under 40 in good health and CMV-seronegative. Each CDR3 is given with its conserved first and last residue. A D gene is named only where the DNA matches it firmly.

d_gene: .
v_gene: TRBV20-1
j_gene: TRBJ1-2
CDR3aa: CSASSGYGYTF
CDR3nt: TGCAGTGCTAGTTCCGGGTATGGCTACACCTTC

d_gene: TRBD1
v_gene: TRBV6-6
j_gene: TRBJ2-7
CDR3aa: CASRGILQGAYEQYF
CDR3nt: TGTGCCAGCAGGGGAATCCTACAGGGGGCCTACGAGCAGTACTTC

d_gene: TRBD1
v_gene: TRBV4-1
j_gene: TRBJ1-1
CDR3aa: CASSQSGGWGNTEAFF
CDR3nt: TGCGCCAGCAGCCAATCAGGGGGCTGGGGGAACACTGAAGCTTTCTTT

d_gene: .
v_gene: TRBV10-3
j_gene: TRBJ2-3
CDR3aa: CAISGSPGAEGPADTQYF
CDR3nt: TGTGCCATCAGTGGATCCCCCGGAGCGGAAGGGCCCGCAGATACGCAGTATTTT

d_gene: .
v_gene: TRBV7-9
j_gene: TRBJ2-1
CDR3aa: CASSPAGQANNEQFF
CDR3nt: TGTGCCAGCAGCCCAGCGGGACAGGCTAACAATGAGCAGTTCTTC

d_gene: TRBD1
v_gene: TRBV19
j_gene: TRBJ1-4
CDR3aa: CASIPDRGRGEKLFF
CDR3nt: TGTGCCAGTATTCCCGACAGGGGGCGCGGTGAAAAACTGTTTTTT

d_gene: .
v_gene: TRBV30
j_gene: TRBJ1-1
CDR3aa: CAGGGRRTEAFF
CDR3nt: TGTGCCGGGGGGGGGCGCCGAACTGAAGCTTTCTTT

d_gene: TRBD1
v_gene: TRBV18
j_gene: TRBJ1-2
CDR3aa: CASSPDRGYGYTF
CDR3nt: TGTGCCAGCTCGCCGGACAGGGGGTATGGCTACACCTTC

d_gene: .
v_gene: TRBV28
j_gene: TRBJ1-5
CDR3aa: CASSLRIDWRQPQHF
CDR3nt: TGTGCCAGCAGTTTACGGATCGACTGGAGGCAGCCCCAGCATTTT

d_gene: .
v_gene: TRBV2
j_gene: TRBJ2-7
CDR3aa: CASSGRLGRYEQYF
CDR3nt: TGTGCCAGCAGTGGCCGACTCGGAAGGTACGAGCAGTACTTC

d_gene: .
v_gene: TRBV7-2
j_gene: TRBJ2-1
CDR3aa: CASSRGQSSSYNEQFF
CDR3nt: TGTGCCAGCAGCCGAGGGCAGTCAAGCTCCTACAATGAGCAGTTCTTC

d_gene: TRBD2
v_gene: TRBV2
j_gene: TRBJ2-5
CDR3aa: CASVGGGYQETQYF
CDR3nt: TGTGCCAGCGTTGGGGGAGGGTACCAAGAGACCCAGTACTTC